This T cell receptor beta chain was found in a study of cytomegalovirus exposure and HLA in healthy donors. The primer mix had 60 Vbeta and 13 Jbeta primers. Repertoires were generated with immunoSEQ multiplex PCR, while TCRdb's copy carries only in-frame clones and drops some. This sample has over 70,000 clones; about 80% occur once, and the top ten carry roughly 1.5%. About this clone: Its antigen is undetermined.

This CDR3 has 18 amino acids. Germline lookup yields CDR1 SGHRS and CDR2 YFSETQ. V lost 4 bases and J lost 1; bases outside the gene matches: 13. Regarding the study as a whole: The likely explanation for a cluster of highly shared sequence variants was sequencing artifact.

This chain connects TRBV5-1 to TRBJ2-3, with 9 bases aligning to TRBD2. The source is a male donor in good health and CMV-seronegative. Sequenced: PBMCs. The CDR3 sequence is CASSAMVTSGQGTDTQYF. The CDR3 region has the DNA TGCGCCAGCAGCGCCATGGTTACTAGCGGGCAAGGCACAGATACGCAGTATTTT.